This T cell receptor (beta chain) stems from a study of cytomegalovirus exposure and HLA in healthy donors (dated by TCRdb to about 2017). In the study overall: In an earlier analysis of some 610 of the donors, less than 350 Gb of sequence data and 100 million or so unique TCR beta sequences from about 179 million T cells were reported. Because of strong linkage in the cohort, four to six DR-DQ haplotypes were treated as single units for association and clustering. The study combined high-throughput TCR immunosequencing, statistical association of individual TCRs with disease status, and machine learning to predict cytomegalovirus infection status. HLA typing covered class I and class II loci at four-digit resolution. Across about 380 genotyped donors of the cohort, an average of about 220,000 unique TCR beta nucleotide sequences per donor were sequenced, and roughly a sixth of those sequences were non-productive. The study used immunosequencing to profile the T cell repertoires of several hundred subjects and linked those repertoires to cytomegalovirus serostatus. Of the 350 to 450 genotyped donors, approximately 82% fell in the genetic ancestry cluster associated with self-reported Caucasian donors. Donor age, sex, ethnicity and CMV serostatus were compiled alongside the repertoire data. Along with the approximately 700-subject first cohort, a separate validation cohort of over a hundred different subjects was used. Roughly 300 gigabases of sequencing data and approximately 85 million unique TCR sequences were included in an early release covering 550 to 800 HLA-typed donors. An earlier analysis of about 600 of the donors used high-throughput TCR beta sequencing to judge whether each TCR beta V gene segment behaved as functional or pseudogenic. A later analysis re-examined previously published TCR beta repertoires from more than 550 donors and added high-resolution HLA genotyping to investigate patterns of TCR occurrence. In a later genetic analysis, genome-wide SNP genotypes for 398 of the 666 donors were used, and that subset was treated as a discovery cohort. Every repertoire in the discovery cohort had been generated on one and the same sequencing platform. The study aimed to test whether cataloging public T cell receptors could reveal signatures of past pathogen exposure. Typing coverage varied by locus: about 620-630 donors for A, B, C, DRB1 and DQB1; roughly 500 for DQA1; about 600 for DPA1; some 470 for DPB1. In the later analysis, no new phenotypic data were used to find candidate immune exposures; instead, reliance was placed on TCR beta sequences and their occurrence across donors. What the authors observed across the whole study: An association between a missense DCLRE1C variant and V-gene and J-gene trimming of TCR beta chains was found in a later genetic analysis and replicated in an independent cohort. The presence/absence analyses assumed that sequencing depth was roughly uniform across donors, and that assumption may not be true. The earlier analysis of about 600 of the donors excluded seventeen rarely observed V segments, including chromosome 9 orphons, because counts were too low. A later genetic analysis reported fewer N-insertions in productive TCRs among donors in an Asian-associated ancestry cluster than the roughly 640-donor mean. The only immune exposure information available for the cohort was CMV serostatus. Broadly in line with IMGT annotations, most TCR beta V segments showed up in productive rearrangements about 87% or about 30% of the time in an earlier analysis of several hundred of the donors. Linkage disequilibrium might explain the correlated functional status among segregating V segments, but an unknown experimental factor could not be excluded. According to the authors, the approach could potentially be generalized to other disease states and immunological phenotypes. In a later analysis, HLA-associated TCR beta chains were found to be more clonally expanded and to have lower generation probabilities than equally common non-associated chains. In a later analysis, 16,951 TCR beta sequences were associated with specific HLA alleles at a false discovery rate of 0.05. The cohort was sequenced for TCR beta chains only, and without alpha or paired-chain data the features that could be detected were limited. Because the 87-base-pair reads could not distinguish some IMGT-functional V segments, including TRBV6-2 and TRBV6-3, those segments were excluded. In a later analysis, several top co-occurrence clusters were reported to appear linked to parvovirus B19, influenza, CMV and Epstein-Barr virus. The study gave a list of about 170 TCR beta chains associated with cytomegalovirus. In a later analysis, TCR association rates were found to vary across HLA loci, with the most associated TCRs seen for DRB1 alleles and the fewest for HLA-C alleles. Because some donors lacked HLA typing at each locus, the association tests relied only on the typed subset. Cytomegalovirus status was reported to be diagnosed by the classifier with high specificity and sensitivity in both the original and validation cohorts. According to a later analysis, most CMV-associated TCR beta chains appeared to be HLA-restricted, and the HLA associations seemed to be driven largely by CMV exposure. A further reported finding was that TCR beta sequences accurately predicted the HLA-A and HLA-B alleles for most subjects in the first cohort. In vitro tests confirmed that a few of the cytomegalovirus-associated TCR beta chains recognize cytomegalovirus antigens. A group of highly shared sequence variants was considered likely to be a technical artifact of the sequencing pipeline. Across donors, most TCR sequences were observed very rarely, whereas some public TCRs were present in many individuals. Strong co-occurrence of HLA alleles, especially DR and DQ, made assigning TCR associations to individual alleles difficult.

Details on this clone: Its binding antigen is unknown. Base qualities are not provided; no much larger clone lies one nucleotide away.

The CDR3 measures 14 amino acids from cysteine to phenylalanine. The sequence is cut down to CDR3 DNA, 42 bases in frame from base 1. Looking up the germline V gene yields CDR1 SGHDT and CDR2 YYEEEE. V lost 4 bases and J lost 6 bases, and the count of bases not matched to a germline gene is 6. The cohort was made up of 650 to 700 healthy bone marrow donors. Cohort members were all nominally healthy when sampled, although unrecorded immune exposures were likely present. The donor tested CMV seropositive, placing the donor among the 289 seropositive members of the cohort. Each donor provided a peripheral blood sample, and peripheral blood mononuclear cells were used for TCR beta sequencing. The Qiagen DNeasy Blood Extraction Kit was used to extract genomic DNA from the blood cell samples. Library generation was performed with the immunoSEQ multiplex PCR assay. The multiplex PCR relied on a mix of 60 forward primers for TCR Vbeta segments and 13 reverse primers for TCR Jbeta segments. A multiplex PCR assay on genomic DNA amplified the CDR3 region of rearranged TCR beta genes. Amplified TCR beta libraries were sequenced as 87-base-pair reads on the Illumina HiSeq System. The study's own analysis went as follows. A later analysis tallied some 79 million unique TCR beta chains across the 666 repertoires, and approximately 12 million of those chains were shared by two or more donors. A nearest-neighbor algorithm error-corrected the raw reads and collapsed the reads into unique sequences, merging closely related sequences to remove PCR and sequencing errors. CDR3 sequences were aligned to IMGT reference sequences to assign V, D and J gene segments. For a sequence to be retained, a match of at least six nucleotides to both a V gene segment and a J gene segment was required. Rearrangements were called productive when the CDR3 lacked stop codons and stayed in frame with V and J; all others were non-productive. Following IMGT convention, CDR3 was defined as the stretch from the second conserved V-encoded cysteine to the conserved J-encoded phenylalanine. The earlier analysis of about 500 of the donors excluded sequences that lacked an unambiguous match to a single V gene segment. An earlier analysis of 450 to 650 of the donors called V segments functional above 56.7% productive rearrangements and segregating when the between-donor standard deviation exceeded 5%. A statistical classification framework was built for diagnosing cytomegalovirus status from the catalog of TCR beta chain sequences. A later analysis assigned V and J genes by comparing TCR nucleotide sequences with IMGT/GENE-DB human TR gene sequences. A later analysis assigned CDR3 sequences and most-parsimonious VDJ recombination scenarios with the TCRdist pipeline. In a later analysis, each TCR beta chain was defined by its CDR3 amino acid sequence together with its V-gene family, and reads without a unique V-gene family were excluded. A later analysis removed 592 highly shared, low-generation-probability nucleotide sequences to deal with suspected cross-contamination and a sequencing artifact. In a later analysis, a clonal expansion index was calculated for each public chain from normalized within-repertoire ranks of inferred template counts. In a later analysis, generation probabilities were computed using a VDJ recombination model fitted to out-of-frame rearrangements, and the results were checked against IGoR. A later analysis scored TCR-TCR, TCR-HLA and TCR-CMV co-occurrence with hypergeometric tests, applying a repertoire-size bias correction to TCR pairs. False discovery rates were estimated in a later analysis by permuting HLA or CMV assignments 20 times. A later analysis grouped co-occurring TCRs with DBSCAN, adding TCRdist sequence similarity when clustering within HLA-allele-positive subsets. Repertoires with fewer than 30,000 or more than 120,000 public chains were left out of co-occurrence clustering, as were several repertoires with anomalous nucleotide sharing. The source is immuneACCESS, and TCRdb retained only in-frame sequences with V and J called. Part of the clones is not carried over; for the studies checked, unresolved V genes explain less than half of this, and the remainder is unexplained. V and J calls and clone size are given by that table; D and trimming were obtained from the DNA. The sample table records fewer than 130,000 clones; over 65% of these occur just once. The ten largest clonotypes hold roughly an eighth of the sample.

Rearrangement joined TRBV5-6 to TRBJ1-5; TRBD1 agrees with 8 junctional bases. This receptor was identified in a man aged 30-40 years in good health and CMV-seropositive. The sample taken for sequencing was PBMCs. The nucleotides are TGTGCCAGCAGCCTACGACAGGGGCGTCAGCCCCAGCATTTT. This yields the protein CASSLRQGRQPQHF.